These 4 T cell receptor beta chains originate from one sample sequenced in a study of blood T cell repertoires in COVID-19. Profiled with immunoSEQ multiplex PCR; TCRdb holds only in-frame clones, not every one. The sample has approximately 200,000 clones, 84% seen once. The source material was PBMCs or T cells enriched from blood (not recorded which). All receptors derive from a man aged 55 to 69 who had recovered from COVID-19.

This chain connects TRBV7-8 to TRBJ1-2; D is ambiguous. The germline V gene has CDR1 SGHVS and CDR2 FQNEAQ. With 1 base removed from V and 4 bases from J, the gap between germline ends came to 7 bases. This CDR3 region has 13 residues. As DNA, the CDR3 is TGTGCCAGCAGCTTAGGTGGCCTCTATGGCTACACCTTC. Encoded protein: CASSLGGLYGYTF.

The chain joins TRBV21-1 to TRBJ1-1; the table's D gene call, TRBD1, was not cross checked with the DNA. TRBV21-1 is a pseudogene locus. The CDR3 has 19 residues. This CDR3 reads CASSTPPGRVQGGNTEAFF. The CDR3, as DNA: TGTGCCAGCAGCACACCTCCGGGCAGGGTTCAGGGGGGAAACACTGAAGCTTTCTTT.

The chain couples TRBV27 to TRBJ2-1; 10 positions agree with TRBD1. The CDR3 extends over 14 amino acids. V shed 7 bases, J shed 9 bases, and the junction held 9 bases outside the gene matches. Germline values: CDR1 MNHEY, CDR2 SMNVEV (reference sequence). The CDR3 loop is CASKSGTGAGEQFF. The CDR3, as DNA: TGTGCCAGCAAGTCCGGGACAGGGGCGGGTGAGCAGTTCTTC.

The rearrangement links TRBV18 to TRBJ1-4; 8 bases map to TRBD1. The CDR3 is 18 residues long. Germline V gene data show CDR1 as KGHSH and CDR2 as LQKENI. J gave up 4 bases and V 3 bases, and 13 bases lay outside the gene matches. The CDR3 bases are TGTGCCAGCTCACCTCAGGGCCAGGGGGCCTTGGGTAATGAAAAACTGTTTTTT. This codes for CASSPQGQGALGNEKLFF.